Presented here are 25 T cell receptor beta chains from one specimen sequenced in a study of response to subunit inactivated influenza vaccine. TCRdb processed the RT-PCR reads anew with MiXCR; each CDR3 protein has one entry. This table has roughly 570,000 distinct CDR3 sequences, over 10% appearing once. The sequenced sample was PBMCs from blood, obtained more than 35 days after vaccination. These receptor sequences come from a man aged 50 to 60 who received an inactivated influenza vaccine.

This clonotype appeared a few times. The genes are TRBV6-1 and TRBJ1-2; D remains unclear. V shed 6 bases and J shed 5 bases, with 16 bases lying between them. The CDR3 is 14 amino acids. Germline CDR1 MNHNS, CDR2 SASEGT. CDR3 amino acids: CASSPQHPGYGYTF. Here the CDR3 DNA reads TGTGCCAGCAGCCCCCAGCATCCCGGGTATGGCTACACCTTC.

DNA for the CDR3: TGTGCCAGCAGTTTAGGGCTATACAACTACGAGCAGTACTTC. This translates into CASSLGLYNYEQYF. This sequence joins TRBV28 and TRBJ2-7; D is unresolved. Germline values: CDR1 MDHEN, CDR2 SYDVKM. Trimming removed 2 bases from V and 3 bases from J, with 11 bases in between. The CDR3 consists of 14 residues.

The chain is built from TRBV4-3 and TRBJ2-5; perhaps TRBD1 as D (6 bases). CDR1 is LGHNA and CDR2 is YSLEER in the germline V gene. Trimming left V 0 bases short and J 5 bases short, with 16 bases between. The CDR3 spans 16 residues. Here the CDR3 reads CASSQDQGLSGETQYF. The CDR3 DNA is TGCGCCAGCAGCCAAGACCAGGGGCTTTCGGGGGAGACCCAGTACTTC.

This clonotype was seen only a few times. V usage is TRBV4-2 and J usage is TRBJ2-1; the match to TRBD1 covers 9 bases. The junction had 11 bases not matched to a gene; V was cut back by 4 bases and J by 4 bases. The CDR3 is made up of 17 amino acids. Germline assignment: CDR1 LGHNA and CDR2 YNFKEQ. The CDR3, as DNA: TGTGCCAGCAGCCTAGATTCCGGGACAGGGCAATACAATGAGCAGTTCTTC. Encoded protein: CASSLDSGTGQYNEQFF.

V and J are TRBV18 and TRBJ2-1; tentatively, D is TRBD1 (6 bases). The V end was cut by 2 bases, the J end by 2 bases, with 10 bases between. The germline CDR1 and CDR2 sequences are KGHSH and LQKENI. The CDR3 runs 15 residues. CDR3 loop: CASSPGGSAYNEQFF. CDR3 sequence (DNA): TGTGCCAGCTCACCAGGGGGCAGCGCCTACAATGAGCAGTTCTTC.

This chain links TRBV20-1 with TRBJ2-3; tentatively, D is TRBD2 (7 bases). V was shortened by 0 bases and J by 3 bases, with 19 bases between the two germline ends. The CDR3 consists of 17 residues. Looked up from germline, CDR1 is DFQATT and CDR2 is SNEGSKA (reference sequence). The CDR3 DNA reads as TGCAGTGCTAGAGATCCCCGGGGGGCGTGGGGGACAGATACGCAGTATTTT. This translates into CSARDPRGAWGTDTQYF.

This clonotype was seen at least ten times. The rearrangement uses TRBV11-2 and TRBJ2-5; D call uncertain. V shed 5 bases and J shed 0 bases, with 10 bases lying between them. CDR3 length equals 14 residues. Germline V CDR1 and CDR2: SGHAT, FQNNGV. The CDR3 loop reads CASSIVGNQETQYF. CDR3 sequence (DNA): TGTGCCAGCAGCATCGTAGGGAACCAAGAGACCCAGTACTTC.

This chain uses TRBV3-1 with TRBJ2-7; the D gene is possibly TRBD2 (6 bases). The V end lost 3 bases, the J end lost 4 bases, and 19 bases lay between the germline ends. There are 16 residues in the CDR3. The germline CDR1 and CDR2 sequences are LGHDT and YNNKEL (reference sequence). This CDR3 reads CASSHTNPGVRYEQYF. Written as DNA, the CDR3 is TGTGCCAGCAGCCATACTAATCCGGGAGTTAGATACGAGCAGTACTTC.

The rearrangement uses TRBV15 and TRBJ2-1; 14 nucleotides align to TRBD2. The ends lost 7 bases at V and 6 bases at J; junction bases unmatched: 8. Germline CDR1 and CDR2: LNHNV and YYDKDF (reference sequence). The CDR3 sequence is 16 residues long. The CDR3 DNA follows: TGTGCCACCACTCCATATGGGACTAGCGGGGGCAATGAGCAGTTCTTC. It is translated as CATTPYGTSGGNEQFF.

The chain has TRBV27 and TRBJ2-4; unclear D gene. The length of the CDR3 is 15 residues. Germline loops: CDR1 MNHEY, CDR2 SMNVEV (reference sequence). V was shortened by 0 bases and J by 3 bases, with 9 bases between the two germline ends. The CDR3 here is CASSLSGIDKNIQYF. The CDR3 nucleotides read TGTGCCAGCAGTTTATCAGGGATCGACAAAAACATTCAGTACTTC.

This clonotype was detected a few times. The rearrangement joins TRBV28 to TRBJ2-7; 13 nucleotides line up with TRBD2. With V trimmed by 1 base and J by 3 bases, 6 bases remained unmatched. The germline gives CDR1 MDHEN, CDR2 SYDVKM. This CDR3 comprises 17 residues. The CDR3, as DNA: TGTGCCAGCAGTTTATTCCCCGGACTAGCGGGAGTCTACGAGCAGTACTTC. It yields the protein CASSLFPGLAGVYEQYF.

This clonotype was observed a few times. The rearrangement joins TRBV25-1 to TRBJ2-1, with a tentative D call TRBD2 (6 bases). The CDR3 loop spans 16 amino acids. Germline CDR1 and CDR2: MGHDK and SYGVNS. V gave up 6 bases and J gave up 0 bases, with 15 bases separating them. The CDR3 loop reads CASSKGAGTSYNEQFF. In nucleotides, the CDR3 is TGTGCCAGCAGCAAGGGAGCGGGCACCTCCTACAATGAGCAGTTCTTC.

This clonotype was found a few times. The J gene is TRBJ2-7, the V gene TRBV20-1; D uncertain. Trimming cost V 1 base and J 2 bases, with 12 bases left between them. The CDR3 has 14 residues. Germline V CDR1 and CDR2: DFQATT, SNEGSKA (reference sequence). CDR3 bases: TGCAGTGCTAGAGTCTTCGCGCGGACCTACGAGCAGTACTTC. It codes for CSARVFARTYEQYF.

This clonotype appeared a few times. The chain uses TRBV29-1 and TRBJ2-7, with TRBD2 matching over 11 bases. The CDR3 extends over 14 amino acids. Germline V gene lookup returns CDR1 SQVTM and CDR2 ANQGSEA. Losses at the gene ends were 4 bases for V and 7 bases for J; bases not matched to a gene: 9. In nucleotides, the CDR3 is TGCAGCGTTGGGCTAGCGGGAGGCCGGGGGGAGCAGTACTTC. Translating gives CSVGLAGGRGEQYF.

This clonotype came up a few times. The chain has TRBV24-1 and TRBJ2-1; unclear D gene. V was pared by 3 bases and J by 6 bases, with 8 bases between. The CDR3 is made up of 13 amino acids. The germline gives CDR1 KGHDR, CDR2 SFDVKD. This CDR3 is CATSDGPLNEQFF. In DNA form, the CDR3 reads TGTGCCACCAGTGATGGCCCCCTCAATGAGCAGTTCTTC.

This clonotype was seen more than once but under ten times. The chain couples TRBV12-3 or TRBV12-4 to TRBJ2-1; 10 bases agree with TRBD2. The CDR3 is made up of 16 amino acids. Trimming removed 5 bases from V and 3 bases from J; junction bases left unmatched: 7. The CDR3 DNA reads as TGTGCCAGCAGTCCAATTGCTAGCGGGGGCTACAATGAGCAGTTCTTC. This sequence encodes CASSPIASGGYNEQFF.

In its sample, this clonotype was seen a few times. V is TRBV10-2 and J is TRBJ2-7; 9 bases are shared with TRBD2. V trimming: 4 bases; J trimming: 0 bases; junction bases outside the gene matches: 7. Per the germline V gene, CDR1 is WSHSY and CDR2 is SAAADI. The CDR3 runs 16 residues. CDR3: CASSALAGISSYEQYF. In nucleotides, the CDR3 is TGCGCCAGCAGTGCCCTAGCGGGGATTAGCTCCTACGAGCAGTACTTC.

The rearrangement uses TRBV20-1 and TRBJ2-1; D gene ambiguous. V lost 0 bases and J lost 3, with 12 bases in between. CDR3 length: 15 residues. The germline CDR1 and CDR2 sequences are DFQATT and SNEGSKA (reference sequence). This CDR3 is CSARDHLNHYNEQFF. The CDR3 nucleotides are TGCAGTGCTAGAGACCACCTCAACCACTACAATGAGCAGTTCTTC.

The V and J genes are TRBV5-1 and TRBJ2-6; D remains unclear. CDR3 length: 18 residues. Deletions cut 0 bases from V and 0 bases from J, with 13 bases between. Germline V gene lookup returns CDR1 SGHRS and CDR2 YFSETQ. The CDR3 here is CASSLVGSQSSGANVLTF. The DNA for the CDR3 is TGCGCCAGCAGCTTGGTAGGCAGCCAAAGCTCTGGGGCCAACGTCCTGACTTTC.

This clonotype was observed at least ten times. The J gene is TRBJ2-5, the V gene TRBV12-3 or TRBV12-4; 7 positions agree with TRBD2. CDR3 length: 15 residues. V gave up 6 bases and J gave up 2 bases; unmatched junction bases: 9. In nucleotides, the CDR3 is TGTGCCAGCAGACCCCGTCGGGGGGATCAAGAGACCCAGTACTTC. This codes for CASRPRRGDQETQYF.

As DNA, the CDR3 is TGTGCCAGCAGTTTATTTAGCGGGAGGACCTACAATGAGCAGTTCTTC. It translates to CASSLFSGRTYNEQFF. This rearrangement joins TRBV27 to TRBJ2-1, with 10 nucleotides matching TRBD2. The V gene's germline CDR1 is MNHEY and CDR2 SMNVEV (reference sequence). This CDR3 comprises 16 residues. V was clipped by 1 base and J by 2 bases; unmatched bases: 2.

The rearrangement uses TRBV6-1 and TRBJ1-1; no firm D call. From germline, CDR1 is MNHNS and CDR2 SASEGT. Between the trimmed V and J ends, which lost 4 bases and 0 bases, there was a span of 6 bases. This CDR3 comprises 13 residues. As DNA, the CDR3 is TGTGCCAGCAGTGCGACGTTGAACACTGAAGCTTTCTTT. Translated: CASSATLNTEAFF.

This clonotype has only a few counts. V and J are TRBV29-1 and TRBJ2-7; D gene uncertain. The germline V gene encodes CDR1 SQVTM and CDR2 ANQGSEA. V was pared by 7 bases and J by 3 bases, with 10 bases between. This CDR3 spans 11 amino acids. The DNA of the CDR3 is TGCAGCGCCGTTCAGCACTACGAGCAGTACTTC. As protein: CSAVQHYEQYF.

V is TRBV29-1 and J is TRBJ2-7; 11 nucleotides align to TRBD2. Germline V lookup: CDR1 SQVTM, CDR2 ANQGSEA. With V trimmed by 7 bases and J by 2 bases, 4 bases remained unmatched. This CDR3 region has 13 residues. CDR3 DNA: TGCAGCGCCAATAGCGGGGGGGCCTACGAGCAGTACTTC. Amino acids: CSANSGGAYEQYF.

This sequence joins TRBV6-4 and TRBJ2-3; 8 nucleotides align to TRBD2. CDR1 and CDR2 from the germline V gene are MRHNA and SNTAGT. The CDR3 totals 15 residues. The V and J ends lost 3 bases and 6 bases, in that order; junction bases with no gene match: 8. The chain's CDR3 is CASSESYGGADTQYF. CDR3 coding DNA: TGTGCCAGCAGTGAAAGTTACGGGGGGGCCGATACGCAGTATTTT.